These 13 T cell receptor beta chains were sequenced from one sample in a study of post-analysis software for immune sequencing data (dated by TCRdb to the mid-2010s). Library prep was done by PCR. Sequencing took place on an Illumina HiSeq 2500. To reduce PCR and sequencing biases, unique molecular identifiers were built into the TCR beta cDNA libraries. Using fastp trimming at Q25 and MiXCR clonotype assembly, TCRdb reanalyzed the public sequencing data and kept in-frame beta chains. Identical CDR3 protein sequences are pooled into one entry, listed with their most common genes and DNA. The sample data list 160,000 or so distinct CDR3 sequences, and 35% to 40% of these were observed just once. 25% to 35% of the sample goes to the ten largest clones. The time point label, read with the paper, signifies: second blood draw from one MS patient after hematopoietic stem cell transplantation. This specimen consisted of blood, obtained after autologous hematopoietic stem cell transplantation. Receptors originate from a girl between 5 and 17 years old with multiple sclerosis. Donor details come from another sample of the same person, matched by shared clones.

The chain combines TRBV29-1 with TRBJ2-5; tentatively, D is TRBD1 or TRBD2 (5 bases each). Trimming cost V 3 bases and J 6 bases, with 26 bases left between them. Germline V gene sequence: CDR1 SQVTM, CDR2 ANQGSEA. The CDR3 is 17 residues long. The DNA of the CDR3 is TGCAGCGTTGAGTATACTCGGGGAAGGGACGCTGGTCAGACCCAGTACTTC. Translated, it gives CSVEYTRGRDAGQTQYF.

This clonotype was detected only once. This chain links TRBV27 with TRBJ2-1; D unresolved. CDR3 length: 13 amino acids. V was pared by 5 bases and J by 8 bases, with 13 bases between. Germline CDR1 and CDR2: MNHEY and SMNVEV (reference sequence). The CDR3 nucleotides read TGTGCCAGCAGTCATTACCCACGGGATGAGCAGTTCTTC. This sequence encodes CASSHYPRDEQFF.

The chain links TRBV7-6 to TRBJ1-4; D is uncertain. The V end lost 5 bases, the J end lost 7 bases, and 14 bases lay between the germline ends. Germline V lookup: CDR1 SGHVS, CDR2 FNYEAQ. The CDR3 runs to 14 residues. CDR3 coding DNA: TGTGCCAGCAGCCATGACGGTTTCGTTGAAAAACTGTTTTTT. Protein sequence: CASSHDGFVEKLFF.

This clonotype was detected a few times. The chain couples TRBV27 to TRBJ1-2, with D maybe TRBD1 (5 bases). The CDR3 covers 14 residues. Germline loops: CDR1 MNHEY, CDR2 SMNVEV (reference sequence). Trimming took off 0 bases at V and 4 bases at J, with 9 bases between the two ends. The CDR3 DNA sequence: TGTGCCAGCAGTTTATCAGGGGAACTCTATGGCTACACCTTC. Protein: CASSLSGELYGYTF.

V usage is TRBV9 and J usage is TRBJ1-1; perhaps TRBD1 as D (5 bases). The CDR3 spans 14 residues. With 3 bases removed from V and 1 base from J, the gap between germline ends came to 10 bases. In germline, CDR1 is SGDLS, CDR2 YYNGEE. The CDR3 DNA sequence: TGTGCCAGCAGCGCGGGGGACCCGAACACTGAAGCTTTCTTT. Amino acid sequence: CASSAGDPNTEAFF.

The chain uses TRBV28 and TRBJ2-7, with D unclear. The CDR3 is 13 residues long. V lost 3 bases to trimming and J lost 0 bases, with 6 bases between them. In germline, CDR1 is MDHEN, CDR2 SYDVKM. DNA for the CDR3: TGTGCCAGCAGTTTTTGGGGCTCCTACGAGCAGTACTTC. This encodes CASSFWGSYEQYF.

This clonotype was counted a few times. The CDR3 DNA reads TGCAGCGTTGATTTTGTTGGATCCCGGAACCCCTACGAGCAGTACTTC. Protein sequence: CSVDFVGSRNPYEQYF. This sequence joins TRBV29-1 and TRBJ2-7; no firm D call. Deletions cut 3 bases from V and 2 bases from J, with 20 bases between. CDR1 is SQVTM, CDR2 ANQGSEA, per germline. CDR3 length: 16 residues.

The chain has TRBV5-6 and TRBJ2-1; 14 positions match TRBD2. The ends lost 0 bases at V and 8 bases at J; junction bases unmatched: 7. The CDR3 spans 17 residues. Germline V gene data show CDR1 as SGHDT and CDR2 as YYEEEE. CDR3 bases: TGTGCCAGCAGCTTGGTGGGACTAGCGGGAGTCGGCGATGAGCAGTTCTTC. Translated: CASSLVGLAGVGDEQFF.

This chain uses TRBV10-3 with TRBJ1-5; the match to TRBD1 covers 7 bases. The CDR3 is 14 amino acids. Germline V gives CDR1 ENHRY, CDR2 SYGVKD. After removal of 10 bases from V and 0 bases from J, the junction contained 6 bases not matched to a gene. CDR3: CATHTGDSNQPQHF. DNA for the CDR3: TGTGCCACCCATACAGGGGATAGCAATCAGCCCCAGCATTTT.

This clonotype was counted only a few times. CDR3 protein: CASSSTGGIGEQYF. CDR3 DNA sequence: TGTGCCAGCAGTTCGACAGGGGGCATCGGCGAGCAGTACTTC. The rearrangement joins TRBV12-3 or TRBV12-4 to TRBJ2-7; 10 bases map to TRBD1. The CDR3 extends over 14 amino acids. V dropped 4 bases and J dropped 6; count of bases not matched to a gene: 6.

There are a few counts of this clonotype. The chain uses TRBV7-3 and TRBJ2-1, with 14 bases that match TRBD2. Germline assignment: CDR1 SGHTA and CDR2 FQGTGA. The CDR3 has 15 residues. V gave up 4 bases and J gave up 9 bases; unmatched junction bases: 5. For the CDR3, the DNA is TGTGCCAGCAGCTCGACTAGCGGGAGGGGTGGTGAGCAGTTCTTC. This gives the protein CASSSTSGRGGEQFF. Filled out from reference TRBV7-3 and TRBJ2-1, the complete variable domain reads GAGVSQTPSNKVTEKGKYVELRCDPISGHTALYWYRQSLGQGPEFLIYFQGTGAADDSGLPNDRFFAVRPEGSVSTLKIQRTERGDSAVYLCASSSTSGRGGEQFFGPGTRLTVL.

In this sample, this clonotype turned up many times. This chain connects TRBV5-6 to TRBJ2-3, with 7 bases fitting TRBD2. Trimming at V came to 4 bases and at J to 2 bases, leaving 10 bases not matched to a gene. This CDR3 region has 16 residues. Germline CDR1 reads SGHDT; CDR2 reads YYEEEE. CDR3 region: CASSPTGGSLTDTQYF. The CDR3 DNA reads TGTGCCAGCAGCCCCACGGGCGGGAGTCTCACAGATACGCAGTATTTT.

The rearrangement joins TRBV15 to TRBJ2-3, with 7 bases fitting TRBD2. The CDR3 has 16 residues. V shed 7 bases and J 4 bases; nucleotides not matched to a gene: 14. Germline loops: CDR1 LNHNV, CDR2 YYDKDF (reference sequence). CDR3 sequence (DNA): TGTGCCACCACCTCCTCGGGGCGGGAGTTTGCAGATACGCAGTATTTT. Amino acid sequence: CATTSSGREFADTQYF. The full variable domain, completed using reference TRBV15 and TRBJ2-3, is DAMVIQNPRYQVTQFGKPVTLSCSQTLNHNVMYWYQQKSSQAPKLLFHYYDKDFNNEADTPDNFQSRRPNTSFCFLDIRSPGLGDTAMYLCATTSSGREFADTQYFGPGTRLTVL.